A single sample gave rise to the 24 T cell receptor beta chains below, sequenced in a study of PD-L1 blockade in urothelial cancer. Time point meaning: peripheral blood 6 weeks after treatment start. Sequenced by immunoSEQ multiplex PCR; TCRdb stores in-frame clones only, minus some. Altogether some 50,000 clones are present, approximately 86% being singletons, with the ten largest covering approximately 2%. Sample: PBMCs, taken around atezolizumab (anti-PD-L1) treatment. The receptors come from a middle-aged man with urothelial cancer.

The chain couples TRBV19 to TRBJ1-2, with D tentatively TRBD1 (5 bases). Per the germline V gene, CDR1 is LNHDA and CDR2 is SQIVND (reference sequence). The V gene lost 10 bases and the J gene lost 0 bases, with 18 bases spanning the gap. The CDR3 sequence is 15 residues long. For the CDR3, the DNA is TGTGCCACCGCGGCCCCCCCAGGGTCTAACTATGGCTACACCTTC. Its protein product is CATAAPPGSNYGYTF.

This chain uses TRBV6-5 with TRBJ2-7; D is unresolved. CDR1 and CDR2 (germline): MNHEY, SVGAGI. Trimming pared 7 bases from V and 0 bases from J, leaving 10 bases between. This CDR3 has 13 amino acids. CDR3 DNA sequence: TGTGCCAGCAAGAAGAGGAGCTCCTACGAGCAGTACTTC. Translating it yields CASKKRSSYEQYF.

This chain connects TRBV7-6 to TRBJ2-7, with TRBD1 matching 9 bases. This CDR3 has 16 residues. Looked up from germline, CDR1 is SGHVS and CDR2 is FNYEAQ. Trimming removed 4 bases from V and 4 bases from J; junction bases left unmatched: 11. DNA for the CDR3: TGTGCCAGCAGCTCAACCCACGGGACAGGGAATTACGAGCAGTACTTC. Its translation: CASSSTHGTGNYEQYF.

This chain connects TRBV27 to TRBJ2-2, with 11 bases identical to TRBD1. With V trimmed by 2 bases and J by 7 bases, 12 bases remained unmatched. Germline-derived CDR1 and CDR2 are MNHEY and SMNVEV (reference sequence). The CDR3 consists of 18 residues. CDR3: CASSLPTTDRGRDGELFF. CDR3 sequence (DNA): TGTGCCAGCAGTTTACCCACCACGGACAGGGGGCGGGACGGGGAGCTGTTTTTT.

The rearrangement uses TRBV2 and TRBJ2-1, with 8 bases lining up with TRBD2. CDR3 length equals 17 residues. Germline V gene sequence: CDR1 SNHLY, CDR2 FYNNEI. J lost 5 bases, V lost 5 bases, and 14 bases had no gene match. The CDR3 DNA follows: TGTGCCAGCAGTCCCAGACTGCCGGGACTAGGTCACAATGAGCAGTTCTTC. It is translated as CASSPRLPGLGHNEQFF.

The chain links TRBV19 to TRBJ1-4, with 7 bases identical to TRBD1. CDR3 length equals 15 residues. The V gene's germline CDR1 is LNHDA and CDR2 SQIVND (reference sequence). Trimming cost V 5 bases and J 8 bases; bases outside gene matches: 11. Written as DNA, the CDR3 is TGTGCCAGTAGTGGCCAGGGGGGTGTGGGAGAAAAACTGTTTTTT. This sequence encodes CASSGQGGVGEKLFF.

This chain connects TRBV27 to TRBJ2-6, with D possibly matching TRBD2 (5 bases). V gave up 2 bases and J gave up 4 bases, with 21 bases separating them. Germline lookup yields CDR1 MNHEY and CDR2 SMNVEV (reference sequence). The CDR3 is 19 residues long. The CDR3 bases are TGTGCCAGCAGTTTAATCCGAACCCAACCCACGGGAGGGGCCAACGTCCTGACTTTC. This sequence encodes CASSLIRTQPTGGANVLTF.

This clone was detected once. This chain connects TRBV27 to TRBJ1-2, with a possible D match to TRBD1 (5 bases). Germline V CDR1 and CDR2: MNHEY, SMNVEV (reference sequence). This CDR3 contains 13 residues. Trimming left V 6 bases short and J 8 bases short, with 16 bases between. CDR3 sequence (DNA): TGTGCCAGCAGAGACGGACAACTGAGGGGCTACACCTTC. Encoded protein: CASRDGQLRGYTF.

V gene TRBV7-3 combines with J gene TRBJ2-2; no reliable D call. The length of the CDR3 is 17 residues. Deletions cut 4 bases from V and 1 base from J, with 16 bases between. CDR1 SGHTA and CDR2 FQGTGA come from the germline V gene. The CDR3 sequence is CASSSKPLKQNTGELFF. In DNA form, the CDR3 reads TGTGCCAGCAGCTCCAAACCCCTGAAACAGAACACCGGGGAGCTGTTTTTT.

The rearrangement joins TRBV5-8 to TRBJ1-2; D gene ambiguous. This CDR3 is 14 amino acids long. V shed 0 bases and J shed 4 bases, with 10 bases lying between them. Germline assignment: CDR1 SGHTS and CDR2 YDEGEE. In DNA form, the CDR3 reads TGTGCCAGCAGCTTGGGGGCAGGAAGCTATGGCTACACCTTC. Amino acid sequence: CASSLGAGSYGYTF.

The CDR3 bases are TGTGCCAGCAGCGCTCGGACGACTAGCGGGGGTAAGGATGAGCAGTTCTTC. Translating it yields CASSARTTSGGKDEQFF. The rearrangement joins TRBV7-9 to TRBJ2-1, with 12 nucleotides matching TRBD2. J was trimmed by 8 bases and V by 5 bases; bases with no gene match: 13. The CDR3 runs 17 residues. Germline V gene lookup returns CDR1 SEHNR and CDR2 FQNEAQ (reference sequence).

The genes are TRBV11-2 and TRBJ1-2; 12 bases are shared with TRBD1. After removal of 1 base from V and 6 bases from J, the junction contained 3 bases not matched to a gene. The germline V gene encodes CDR1 SGHAT and CDR2 FQNNGV. This CDR3 has 15 residues. CDR3 loop: CASSLVGQGANGYTF. In DNA form, the CDR3 reads TGTGCCAGCAGCTTAGTGGGACAGGGGGCGAATGGCTACACCTTC.

The chain combines TRBV5-1 with TRBJ2-3; perhaps TRBD2 as D (7 bases). The CDR3 is 14 amino acids. With 0 bases removed from V and 5 bases from J, the gap between germline ends came to 10 bases. CDR1 and CDR2 (germline): SGHRS, YFSETQ. CDR3 loop: CASSLAGGRDTQYF. CDR3 DNA: TGCGCCAGCAGCTTGGCGGGGGGCAGAGATACGCAGTATTTT.

V is TRBV5-1 and J is TRBJ2-7; D is possibly TRBD2 (5 bases). This CDR3 comprises 13 residues. V dropped 3 bases and J dropped 0 bases, with 7 bases sitting between them. The germline V gene encodes CDR1 SGHRS and CDR2 YFSETQ. In DNA, the CDR3 is TGCGCCAGCAGCTCCGGGATCTCCTACGAGCAGTACTTC. Its protein product is CASSSGISYEQYF.

V usage is TRBV7-9 and J usage is TRBJ1-2; 8 bases are a match to TRBD1. Germline-derived CDR1 and CDR2 are SEHNR and FQNEAQ (reference sequence). V shed 4 bases and J 4 bases; nucleotides not matched to a gene: 8. The CDR3 is 15 residues long. This CDR3 is CASSSPTTGGYGYTF. The CDR3 DNA reads TGTGCCAGCAGCTCCCCAACTACAGGGGGCTATGGCTACACCTTC.

The CDR3 region is CASSVAGGPREQFF. CDR3 nucleotides: TGTGCCAGCAGCGTAGCGGGAGGGCCTAGAGAGCAGTTCTTC. The genes are TRBV9 and TRBJ2-1; 8 positions agree with TRBD2. Trimming removed 0 bases from V and 10 bases from J; junction bases left unmatched: 6. The CDR3 totals 14 residues. Germline V CDR1 and CDR2: SGDLS, YYNGEE.

The chain carries TRBV6-1 and TRBJ1-2; D is ambiguous. Germline CDR1 is MNHNS and CDR2 is SASEGT. Trimming removed 7 bases from V and 2 bases from J, with 8 bases in between. CDR3 length: 12 residues. CDR3 protein: CASTEKNYGYTF. The CDR3 bases are TGTGCCAGCACAGAAAAGAACTATGGCTACACCTTC.

Judged by abundance, this clone is medium-sized. The CDR3 sequence: CAISESQSGYGNTIYF. The CDR3 DNA reads TGTGCCATCAGTGAGTCCCAATCAGGTTATGGAAACACCATATATTTT. The rearrangement joins TRBV10-3 to TRBJ1-3; no clear D. V lost 0 bases and J lost 3, with 12 bases in between. The germline V gene encodes CDR1 ENHRY and CDR2 SYGVKD. The CDR3 runs 16 residues.

The genes are TRBV16 and TRBJ2-1; 8 bases fit TRBD2. Germline CDR1 KGHSY, CDR2 FQNENV. The V gene end was trimmed by 4 bases and the J gene end by 0 bases; junction bases not matched to a gene: 14. The CDR3 runs 19 residues. CDR3 in amino acids: CASSPVGASGSFSYNEQFF. Here the CDR3 DNA reads TGTGCCAGCAGCCCGGTGGGGGCTAGCGGGTCCTTCTCCTACAATGAGCAGTTCTTC. The whole variable domain, remainder taken from reference TRBV16 and TRBJ2-1, is GEEVAQTPKHLVRGEGQKAKLYCAPIKGHSYVFWYQQVLKNEFKFLISFQNENVFDETGMPKERFSAKCLPNSPCSLEIQATKLEDSAVYFCASSPVGASGSFSYNEQFFGPGTRLTVL.

This chain uses TRBV6-1 with TRBJ1-1; 8 bases map to TRBD1. Germline loops: CDR1 MNHNS, CDR2 SASEGT. The CDR3 is 12 residues long. Losses at the gene ends were 7 bases for V and 8 bases for J; bases not matched to a gene: 6. CDR3 residues: CASTRDRTEAFF. CDR3 sequence (DNA): TGTGCCAGCACCCGGGACAGGACCGAAGCTTTCTTT.

The CDR3: CASTPRRREPYNEQFF. The DNA for the CDR3 is TGTGCCAGCACCCCAAGAAGGAGGGAACCCTACAATGAGCAGTTCTTC. The chain combines TRBV27 with TRBJ2-1; maybe TRBD2 (6 bases). The CDR3 has 16 amino acids. Trimming shortened V by 7 bases and J by 2 bases, and 18 bases separated the two germline ends. Germline V gene data show CDR1 as MNHEY and CDR2 as SMNVEV (reference sequence).

This rearrangement joins TRBV9 to TRBJ2-1, with a weak D call TRBD1 (5 bases). Germline CDR1 SGDLS, CDR2 YYNGEE. V dropped 2 bases and J dropped 4 bases, with 7 bases sitting between them. This CDR3 contains 13 residues. The CDR3 is CASSVQGYNEQFF. The CDR3 DNA follows: TGTGCCAGCAGCGTTCAGGGTTACAATGAGCAGTTCTTC.

There are a few counts of this clone. V usage is TRBV7-3 and J usage is TRBJ2-3, with TRBD2 as a possible D gene (6 bases). Between the trimmed V and J ends, which lost 1 base and 6 bases, there was a span of 14 bases. Germline-derived CDR1 and CDR2 are SGHTA and FQGTGA. This CDR3 is 15 amino acids long. The CDR3 DNA reads as TGTGCCAGCAGCTTAAATGGTGCGGGGTCTGATACGCAGTATTTT. Protein sequence: CASSLNGAGSDTQYF.

This rearrangement joins TRBV9 to TRBJ2-1, with TRBD1 matching 7 bases. V was pared by 4 bases and J by 5 bases, with 6 bases of the junction left unmatched. The CDR3 totals 14 residues. Germline CDR1 reads SGDLS; CDR2 reads YYNGEE. CDR3 residues: CASSPGTANNEQFF. The CDR3 DNA reads TGTGCCAGCAGCCCCGGGACAGCGAACAATGAGCAGTTCTTC. The variable domain in full, completed from reference TRBV9 and TRBJ2-1, reads DSGVTQTPKHLITATGQRVTLRCSPRSGDLSVYWYQQSLDQGLQFLIQYYNGEERAKGNILERFSAQQFPDLHSELNLSSLELGDSALYFCASSPGTANNEQFFGPGTRLTVL.